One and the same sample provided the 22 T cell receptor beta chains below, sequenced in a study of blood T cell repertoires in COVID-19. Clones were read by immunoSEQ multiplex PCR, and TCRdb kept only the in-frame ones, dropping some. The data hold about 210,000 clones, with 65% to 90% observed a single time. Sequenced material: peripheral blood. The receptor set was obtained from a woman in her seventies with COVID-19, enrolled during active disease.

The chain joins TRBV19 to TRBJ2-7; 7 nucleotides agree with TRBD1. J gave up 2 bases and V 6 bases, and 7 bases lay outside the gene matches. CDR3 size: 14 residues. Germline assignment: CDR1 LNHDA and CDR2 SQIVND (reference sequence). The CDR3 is CASSYRDSPYEQYF. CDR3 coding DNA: TGTGCCAGTAGCTACCGGGACAGCCCCTACGAGCAGTACTTC.

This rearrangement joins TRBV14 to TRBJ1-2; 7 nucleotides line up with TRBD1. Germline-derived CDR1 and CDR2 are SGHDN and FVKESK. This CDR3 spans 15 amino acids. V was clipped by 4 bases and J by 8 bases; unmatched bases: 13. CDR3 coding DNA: TGTGCCAGCAGCCGCCTCCAGGGGGGTCTTCAAGGCTACACCTTC. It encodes CASSRLQGGLQGYTF.

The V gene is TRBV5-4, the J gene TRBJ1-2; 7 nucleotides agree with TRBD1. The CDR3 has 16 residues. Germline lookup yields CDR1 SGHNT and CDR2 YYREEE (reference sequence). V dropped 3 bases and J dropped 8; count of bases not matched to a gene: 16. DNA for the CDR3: TGTGCCAGCAGCTGGGACAGCAGATACTCACAATGGGGCTACACCTTC. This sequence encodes CASSWDSRYSQWGYTF.

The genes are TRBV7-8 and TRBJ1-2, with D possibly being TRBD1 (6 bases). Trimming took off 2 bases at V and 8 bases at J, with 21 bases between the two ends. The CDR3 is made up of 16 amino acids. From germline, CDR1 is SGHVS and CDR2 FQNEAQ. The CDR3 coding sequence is TGTGCCAGCAGCTTAATAGGGACATGGGCTGGTGAGGGCTACACCTTC. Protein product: CASSLIGTWAGEGYTF.

The CDR3 DNA sequence: TGTGCCAGCAGTGATGACAGGGCCCCTTACGAGCAGTACTTC. Protein product: CASSDDRAPYEQYF. J is TRBJ2-7 and V is TRBV6-1; 7 bases agree with TRBD1. The V gene end was trimmed by 3 bases and the J gene end by 4 bases; junction bases not matched to a gene: 6. Germline V gene data show CDR1 as MNHNS and CDR2 as SASEGT. The CDR3 runs 14 residues.

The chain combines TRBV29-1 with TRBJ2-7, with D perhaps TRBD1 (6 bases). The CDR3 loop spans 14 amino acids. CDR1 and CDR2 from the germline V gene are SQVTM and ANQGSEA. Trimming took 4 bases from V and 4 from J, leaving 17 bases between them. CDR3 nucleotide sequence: TGCAGCGTTGTGCGGACAGTGCCTCCTTACGAGCAGTACTTC. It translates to CSVVRTVPPYEQYF.

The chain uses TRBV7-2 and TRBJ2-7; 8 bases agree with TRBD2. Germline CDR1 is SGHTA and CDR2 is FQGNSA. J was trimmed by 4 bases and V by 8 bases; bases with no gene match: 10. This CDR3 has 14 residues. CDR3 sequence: CASETSGLAYEQYF. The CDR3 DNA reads TGTGCCAGCGAGACCTCCGGACTAGCTTACGAGCAGTACTTC.

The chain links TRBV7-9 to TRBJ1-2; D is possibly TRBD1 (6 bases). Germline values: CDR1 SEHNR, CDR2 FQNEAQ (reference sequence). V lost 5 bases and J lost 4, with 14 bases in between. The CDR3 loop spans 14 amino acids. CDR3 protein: CASSLGQSLYGYTF. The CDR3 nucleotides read TGTGCCAGCAGCCTGGGACAATCCCTCTATGGCTACACCTTC.

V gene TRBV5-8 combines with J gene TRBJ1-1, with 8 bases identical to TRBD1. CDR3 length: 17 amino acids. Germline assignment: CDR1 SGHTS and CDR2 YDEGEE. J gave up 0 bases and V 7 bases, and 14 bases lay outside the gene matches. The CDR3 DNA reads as TGTGCCAGCTCCCCCCTTTTCAGGGGGCGGATGAACACTGAAGCTTTCTTT. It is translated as CASSPLFRGRMNTEAFF. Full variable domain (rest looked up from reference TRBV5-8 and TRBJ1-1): EAGVTQSPTHLIKTRGQQATLRCSPISGHTSVYWYQQALGLGLQFLLWYDEGEERNRGNFPPRFSGRQFPNYSSELNVNALELEDSALYLCASSPLFRGRMNTEAFFGQGTRLTVV.

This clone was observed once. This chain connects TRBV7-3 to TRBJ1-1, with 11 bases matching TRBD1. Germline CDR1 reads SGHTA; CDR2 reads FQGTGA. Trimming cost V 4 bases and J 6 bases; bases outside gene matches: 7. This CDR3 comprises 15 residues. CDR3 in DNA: TGTGCCAGCAGCTCCCGGACAGGGGGCGGGTCTGAAGCTTTCTTT. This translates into CASSSRTGGGSEAFF.

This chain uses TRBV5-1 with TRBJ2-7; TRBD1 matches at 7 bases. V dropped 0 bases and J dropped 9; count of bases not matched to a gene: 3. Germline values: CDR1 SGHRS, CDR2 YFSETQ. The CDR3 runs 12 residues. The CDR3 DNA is TGCGCCAGCAGCTTGGATCGGGACAGGCAGTACTTC. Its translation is CASSLDRDRQYF.

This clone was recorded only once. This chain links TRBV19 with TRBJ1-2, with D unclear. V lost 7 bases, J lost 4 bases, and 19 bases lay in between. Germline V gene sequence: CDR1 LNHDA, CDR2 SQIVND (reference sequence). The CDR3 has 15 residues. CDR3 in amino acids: CASNPALGVGYGYTF. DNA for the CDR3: TGTGCCAGTAACCCGGCGCTGGGAGTGGGCTATGGCTACACCTTC. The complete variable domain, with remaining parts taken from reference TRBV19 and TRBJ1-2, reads DGGITQSPKYLFRKEGQNVTLSCEQNLNHDAMYWYRQDPGQGLRLIYYSQIVNDFQKGDIAEGYSVSREKKESFPLTVTSAQKNPTAFYLCASNPALGVGYGYTFGSGTRLTVV.

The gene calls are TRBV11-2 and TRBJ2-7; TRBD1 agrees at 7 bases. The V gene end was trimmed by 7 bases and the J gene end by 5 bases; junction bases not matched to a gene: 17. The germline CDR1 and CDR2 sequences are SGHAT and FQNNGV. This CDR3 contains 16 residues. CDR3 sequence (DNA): TGTGCCAGCACCGATCCCGGACGAGGGGGCAGGCACGAGCAGTACTTC. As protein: CASTDPGRGGRHEQYF.

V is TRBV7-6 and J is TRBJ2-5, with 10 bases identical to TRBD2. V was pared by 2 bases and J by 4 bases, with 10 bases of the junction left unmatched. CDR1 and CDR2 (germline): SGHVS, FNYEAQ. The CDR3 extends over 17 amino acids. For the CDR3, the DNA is TGTGCCAGCAGCTTAACTAGCGGGAATACCTGGTTAGAGACCCAGTACTTC. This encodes CASSLTSGNTWLETQYF.

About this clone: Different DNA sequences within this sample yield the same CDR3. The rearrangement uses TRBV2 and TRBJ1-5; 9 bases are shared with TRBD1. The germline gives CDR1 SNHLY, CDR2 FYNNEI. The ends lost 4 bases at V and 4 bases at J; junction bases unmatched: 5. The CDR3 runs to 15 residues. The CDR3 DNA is TGTGCCAGCAGTGTTTCGGGACAGGGAAATCAGCCCCAGCATTTT. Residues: CASSVSGQGNQPQHF.

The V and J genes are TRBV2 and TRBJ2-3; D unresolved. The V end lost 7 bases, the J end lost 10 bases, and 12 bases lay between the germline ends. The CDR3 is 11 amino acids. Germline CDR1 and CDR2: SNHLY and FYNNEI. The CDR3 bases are TGTGCCAGCATCCTCCTTCGGGCGCAGTATTTT. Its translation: CASILLRAQYF.

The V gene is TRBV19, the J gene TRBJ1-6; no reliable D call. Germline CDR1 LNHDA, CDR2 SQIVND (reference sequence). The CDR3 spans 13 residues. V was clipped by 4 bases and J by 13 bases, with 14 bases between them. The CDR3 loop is CASSTNPLPPLHF. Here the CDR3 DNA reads TGTGCCAGTAGTACCAATCCACTGCCGCCCCTCCACTTT.

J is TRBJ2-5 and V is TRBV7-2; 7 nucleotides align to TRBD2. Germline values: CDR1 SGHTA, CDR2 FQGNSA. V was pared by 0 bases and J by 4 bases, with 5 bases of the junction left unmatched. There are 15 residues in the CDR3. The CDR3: CASSLARGRRETQYF. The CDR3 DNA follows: TGTGCCAGCAGCTTAGCGCGGGGGAGAAGAGAGACCCAGTACTTC.

CDR3 DNA sequence: TGTGCCAGCAGCTTAGGGCCGACTTTGGTGGACACTGAAGCTTTCTTT. This gives the protein CASSLGPTLVDTEAFF. This chain joins TRBV7-2 and TRBJ1-1; D ambiguous. The V and J ends lost 1 base and 3 bases respectively, with 15 bases between them. CDR3 length: 16 amino acids. CDR1 is SGHTA, CDR2 FQGNSA, per germline. Variable domain in full (rest from reference TRBV7-2 and TRBJ1-1): GAGVSQSPSNKVTEKGKDVELRCDPISGHTALYWYRQSLGQGLEFLIYFQGNSAPDKSGLPSDRFSAERTGGSVSTLTIQRTQQEDSAVYLCASSLGPTLVDTEAFFGQGTRLTVV.

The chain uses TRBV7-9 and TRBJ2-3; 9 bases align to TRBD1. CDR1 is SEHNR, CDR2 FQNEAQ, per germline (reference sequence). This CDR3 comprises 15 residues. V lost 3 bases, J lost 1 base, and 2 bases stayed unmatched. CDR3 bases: TGTGCCAGCAGCTTGGGGACAGGGCGCACAGATACGCAGTATTTT. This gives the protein CASSLGTGRTDTQYF.

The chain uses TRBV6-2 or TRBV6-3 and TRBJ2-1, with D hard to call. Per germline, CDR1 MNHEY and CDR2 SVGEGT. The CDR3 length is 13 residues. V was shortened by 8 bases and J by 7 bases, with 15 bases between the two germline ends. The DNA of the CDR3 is TGTGCCAGCCGCCTGGAAGCGTGGAATGAGCAGTTCTTC. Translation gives CASRLEAWNEQFF.

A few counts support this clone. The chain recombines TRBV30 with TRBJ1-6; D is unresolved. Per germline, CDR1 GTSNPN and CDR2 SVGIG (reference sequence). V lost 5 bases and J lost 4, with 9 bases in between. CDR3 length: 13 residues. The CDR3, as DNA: TGTGCCTGGGCGCGGGATTATAATTCACCCCTCCACTTT. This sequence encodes CAWARDYNSPLHF.